This T cell receptor beta chain stems from a study of blood T cell repertoires in COVID-19. Trimming removed 2 bases from V and 0 bases from J, with 6 bases in between. There are 13 residues in the CDR3. Germline V gene sequence: CDR1 GTSNPN, CDR2 SVGIG (reference sequence). Authors' processing steps: Using reference gene primer amplification, nucleated cell counts were estimated. TCRdb's table, derived via immunoSEQ multiplex PCR, lists solely in-frame clones and lacks some. Clonal size and the V and J genes are those of that table, whereas D and trimming came from the DNA. The sample records 95,000 to 110,000 clones, approximately 90% being singletons.

The TCR was taken from a man aged 45 to 65 with active or convalescent COVID-19. The sequenced sample consisted of peripheral blood. The V call is TRBV30, the J call TRBJ2-3; D is unclear. The CDR3 DNA follows: TGTGCCTGGAGTTACGGGAGCACAGATACGCAGTATTTT. It codes for CAWSYGSTDTQYF.